This is a list of T cell receptor beta chains from one sample in a study of cytomegalovirus exposure and HLA in healthy donors. The repertoire was sequenced with immunoSEQ multiplex PCR; TCRdb's copy has only in-frame clones and lacks some. In the table there are 95,000 to 100,000 clones, less than 80% of which are singletons. Input material: PBMCs. The receptor set was obtained from a man in his forties or fifties in good health and CMV-seronegative. Both conserved end residues are part of each CDR3. A D gene is named only where the DNA matches it firmly. Rows may omit the clone size; those that give it use once, few, many or a size class.

>few|TRBD1|TRBJ1-1|TRBV6-1
TGTGCCAGCAGGGATGGGACAGGGATGAACACTGAAGCTTTCTTT
CASRDGTGMNTEAFF
>once|TRBD1|TRBJ2-7|TRBV5-6
TGTGCCAGCAGCTTGCGCCCGACAGGGGCCTACGAGCAGTACTTC
CASSLRPTGAYEQYF
>-|-|TRBJ1-2|TRBV9
TGTGCCAGCAGCGTATCCCCAGGGGTAAATGGCTACACCTTC
CASSVSPGVNGYTF
>-|-|TRBJ1-1|TRBV19
TGTGCCAGTAGACCTCTAGGGAGGAACTCTGAAGCTTTCTTT
CASRPLGRNSEAFF
>-|TRBD2|TRBJ2-2|TRBV9
TGTGCCAGCAGCGTTTTGGGGAGTAGCGGGGCCTTGGGGGAGCTGTTTTTT
CASSVLGSSGALGELFF
>-|TRBD2|TRBJ2-1|TRBV10-3
TGTGCCATCAGTGCCAGAGGCGGGGGAGCTAATGAGCAGTTCTTC
CAISARGGGANEQFF
>-|TRBD1|TRBJ1-6|TRBV27
TGTGCCAGCAGTTTATACAGGGGGAGGGATTCACCCCTCCACTTT
CASSLYRGRDSPLHF
>few|TRBD1|TRBJ1-1|TRBV18
TGTGCCAGCTCACCAAGGGAAGGGGGCGGAAAATCTGAAGCTTTCTTT
CASSPREGGGKSEAFF
>-|TRBD2|TRBJ2-3|TRBV4-3
TGCGCCAGCAGCCAAGATAGGGCTAGCGGGGGCACAGATACGCAGTATTTT
CASSQDRASGGTDTQYF
>-|-|TRBJ1-2|TRBV6-5
TGTGCCAGCAGTTACTCGCTGAAGGAGGACTATGGCTACACCTTC
CASSYSLKEDYGYTF
>-|-|TRBJ1-1|TRBV7-2
TGTGCCAGCAGCTTAGAGCCAGCCGGGGGGTTAAGCACTGAAGCTTTCTTT
CASSLEPAGGLSTEAFF
>-|-|TRBJ2-1|TRBV30
TGTGCCTGGAGCCCTAGACTCGGTGAGCAGTTCTTC
CAWSPRLGEQFF
>-|TRBD1|TRBJ1-5|TRBV7-2
TGTGCCAGCAGCCCATGGACAGGGAGCAATCAGCCCCAGCATTTT
CASSPWTGSNQPQHF
>once|-|TRBJ2-5|TRBV6-1
TGTGCCAGCAGTAACCGGGACAACTACCAAGAGACCCAGTACTTC
CASSNRDNYQETQYF
>few|-|TRBJ1-2|TRBV5-5
TGTGCCAGCAGCTTGGTTGGGGGCAGTGACCGCTATGGCTACACCTTC
CASSLVGGSDRYGYTF
>few|-|TRBJ2-7|TRBV7-2
TGTGCCAGCAGCTTACAAGGGAGCGAGCAGTACTTC
CASSLQGSEQYF
>-|TRBD1|TRBJ2-5|TRBV19
TGTGCCAGTAGTATCTCGGGACAGGGGCCCCAGTACTTC
CASSISGQGPQYF
>few|-|TRBJ1-1|TRBV5-5
TGTGCCAGCAGCTTAGCGGGGACAACGAACACTGAAGCTTTCTTT
CASSLAGTTNTEAFF
>-|TRBD1|TRBJ1-5|TRBV6-1
TGTGCCAGTACTGACAGGGGTTATCAGCCCCAGCATTTT
CASTDRGYQPQHF
>few|-|TRBJ2-1|TRBV14
TGTGCCAGCAGCCGCCGGGAGTACAATGAGCAGTTCTTC
CASSRREYNEQFF